Listed below are T cell receptor beta chains from one sample, sequenced in a study of shared clonotypes between healthy human individuals. Data came from immunoSEQ multiplex PCR; TCRdb stores just in-frame clones and leaves some out. The sample lists some 2.1 million clones, approximately 92% occurring once. Sample: naive CD8+ T cells from PBMCs. Every receptor here comes from a young man in good health. Some clones in this sample may be carry-over from other donors' samples. Both conserved end residues are part of each CDR3. Fields, in order: V gene, CDR3 length, clone size, D gene, J gene, CDR3 DNA, CDR3 protein. The D gene is left open where the match is weak. Expanded clones are given a class, and other clones once, few, many or no size at all.

TRBV7-3	16	-	TRBD2	TRBJ2-2	TGTGCCAGCAGTCCCCTAGCGGGAGCTCCCACCGGGGAGCTGTTTTTT	CASSPLAGAPTGELFF
TRBV11-2	17	-	-	TRBJ2-1	TGTGCCAGCAGCTTAGCCCCAGCAGGCCTTATCTACAATGAGCAGTTCTTC	CASSLAPAGLIYNEQFF
TRBV19	16	-	TRBD2	TRBJ2-1	TGTGCCAGTAGTATCTTTCCAGCGGGGGATTACAATGAGCAGTTCTTC	CASSIFPAGDYNEQFF
TRBV11-2	15	few	-	TRBJ1-2	TGTGCCAGCAGCCCCGCCGGGGCAGCGCCCTATGGCTACACCTTC	CASSPAGAAPYGYTF
TRBV10-2	11	-	-	TRBJ1-1	TGCGCCAGCACCGTGAACACTGAAGCTTTCTTT	CASTVNTEAFF
TRBV11-1	16	-	TRBD1	TRBJ1-1	TGTGCCAGCAGCTCCCGGGACAGGGAGATGAACACTGAAGCTTTCTTT	CASSSRDREMNTEAFF
TRBV7-9	16	-	-	TRBJ1-2	TGTGCCAGCAGCTTACTTCCGGGAGGGCCCCCCTATGGCTACACCTTC	CASSLLPGGPPYGYTF
TRBV7-9	12	-	-	TRBJ2-3	TGTGCCAGCAACCCCGTTTCAGATACGCAGTATTTT	CASNPVSDTQYF
TRBV7-2	19	-	TRBD2	TRBJ2-3	TGTGCCAGCAGCCGGTTAGGGCTAGCGGGAGAGGGGAGCACAGATACGCAGTATTTT	CASSRLGLAGEGSTDTQYF
TRBV6-4	13	-	-	TRBJ2-7	TGTGCCAGCAGTGACCACTACTTGGGCGAGCAGTACTTC	CASSDHYLGEQYF
TRBV25-1	13	-	-	TRBJ2-3	TGTGCCAGCAGTAGTCTTAGCTCAGATACGCAGTATTTT	CASSSLSSDTQYF
TRBV4-3	15	-	-	TRBJ2-1	TGCGCCAGCAGCCGTAACCCGGGACTGGTGAATGAGCAGTTCTTC	CASSRNPGLVNEQFF
TRBV21-1	13	-	-	TRBJ2-2	TGTGCCAGCAGGTTCCCGGGCACCGGGGAGCTGTTTTTT	CASRFPGTGELFF
TRBV4-2	12	few	-	TRBJ1-1	TGTGCCAGCGGACAGTTCGACACTGAAGCTTTCTTT	CASGQFDTEAFF
TRBV19	17	-	-	TRBJ1-5	TGTGCCACCCCGGTGGGGGGGGTGATGGATAGCAATCAGCCCCAGCATTTT	CATPVGGVMDSNQPQHF
TRBV11-2	15	-	-	TRBJ1-1	TGTGCCAGCGTCCCCGGAGCAGGGATTAACACTGAAGCTTTCTTT	CASVPGAGINTEAFF
TRBV21-1	18	-	-	TRBJ1-3	TGTGCCAGCAGCCCTCCTAGTCGGACAGCTCACTCTGGAAACACCATATATTTT	CASSPPSRTAHSGNTIYF
TRBV4-1	14	-	-	TRBJ2-7	TGCGCCAGCAGCCAAGATCCGGGCCTTGAGGAGCAGTACTTC	CASSQDPGLEEQYF
TRBV7-9	15	-	TRBD2	TRBJ2-7	TGTGCCAGCAGCTTAGAAGCTAGCGGGAGTTCCGAGCAGTACTTC	CASSLEASGSSEQYF
TRBV9	14	-	-	TRBJ2-7	TGTGCCAGCAGCAGGCCAGGAGTGTTTTACGAGCAGTACTTC	CASSRPGVFYEQYF
TRBV28	16	-	-	TRBJ2-7	TGTGCCAGCTGGGGCAGGGGTAGCCCTTACTCCTACGAGCAGTACTTC	CASWGRGSPYSYEQYF
TRBV5-1	13	-	-	TRBJ2-5	TGCGCCAGCAGAACAGCAAACCAAGAGACCCAGTACTTC	CASRTANQETQYF
TRBV5-8	16	-	TRBD1	TRBJ1-2	TGTGCCAGCAGCTTGGATGGGACAGGGATTAACTATGGCTACACCTTC	CASSLDGTGINYGYTF
TRBV7-2	14	-	-	TRBJ2-7	TGTGCCAGCAGCTTCACGGGCGACAACTACGAGCAGTACTTC	CASSFTGDNYEQYF
TRBV5-1	17	-	TRBD2	TRBJ2-3	TGCGCCAGCAGCTTGGGGTCCCGGGTAGCGGGAATAGATACGCAGTATTTT	CASSLGSRVAGIDTQYF
TRBV10-3	13	-	-	TRBJ2-7	TGTGCCATCAGTGAGAACCGGGCCCACGAGCAGTACTTC	CAISENRAHEQYF
TRBV6-1	14	-	-	TRBJ2-7	TGTGCCAGCAGTGAAGCCGTCGCTGGGGACGAGCAGTACTTC	CASSEAVAGDEQYF
TRBV21-1	14	-	-	TRBJ2-7	TGTGCCAGCAGCCGGGAGAACAAAACGAGCGAGCAGTACTTC	CASSRENKTSEQYF
TRBV4-2	18	-	TRBD2	TRBJ2-7	TGTGCCAGCAGCCAAGGGGAGGCGGGGACTAGCGGGAGCTACGAGCAGTACTTC	CASSQGEAGTSGSYEQYF
TRBV9	15	-	-	TRBJ2-5	TGTGCCAGCCAACGTGGGGGAGGCCTCCAAGAGACCCAGTACTTC	CASQRGGGLQETQYF
TRBV7-2	15	-	-	TRBJ2-7	TGTGCCAGCAGCTGGACTGGGGGTAGTTCTTACGAGCAGTACTTC	CASSWTGGSSYEQYF
TRBV29-1	15	-	-	TRBJ2-7	TGCAGCGTTGAAGATGACGAGGCGAGCCCGGTCGAGCAGTACTTC	CSVEDDEASPVEQYF
TRBV11-2	15	-	-	TRBJ2-4	TGTGCCAGCAGCTTGGGGGTCGGCTTCGCCCTCTTTAAGTACTTC	CASSLGVGFALFKYF
TRBV19	13	-	TRBD1	TRBJ2-1	TGTGCCAGTAGCCCGACAGGGAACGATGAGCAGTTCTTC	CASSPTGNDEQFF
TRBV28	19	once	TRBD1	TRBJ1-3	TGTGCCAGCAGCTCGAATTATATGGGGGGGACAGTGAAAGGAAACACCATATATTTT	CASSSNYMGGTVKGNTIYF
TRBV4-2	17	-	-	TRBJ1-3	TGTGCCAGCAGCCTTCTCCCTATAACAGGGTCGGGAAACACCATATATTTT	CASSLLPITGSGNTIYF
TRBV29-1	14	-	-	TRBJ2-2	TGCAGCGTTGCCCTTTCAGGCTTGAGCGGGGAGCTGTTTTTT	CSVALSGLSGELFF
TRBV7-9	16	-	TRBD2	TRBJ2-7	TGTGCCAGCAGCTTAGTGCCAGCGGGAGTTGCCTACGAGCAGTACTTC	CASSLVPAGVAYEQYF
TRBV28	16	-	TRBD1	TRBJ1-1	TGTGCCAGCAGAAATCAAAACCGGGACAGAGGATTGTGGGCTTTCTTT	CASRNQNRDRGLWAFF
TRBV27	14	-	-	TRBJ2-7	TGTGCCAGCAGTTTACGGGGCCGATTGTACGAGCAGTACTTC	CASSLRGRLYEQYF
TRBV15	15	-	TRBD1	TRBJ2-1	TGTGCCACCAGCAGAGGGACAGGGGCCTACAATGAGCAGTTCTTC	CATSRGTGAYNEQFF
TRBV29-1	14	-	-	TRBJ1-3	TGCAGCCCGCCCAACAGCGACTCTGGAAACACCATATATTTT	CSPPNSDSGNTIYF
TRBV2	14	-	TRBD1	TRBJ2-5	TGTGCCAGCAGGTCCCCAGGGGGCCGAGAGACCCAGTACTTC	CASRSPGGRETQYF
TRBV5-1	11	-	-	TRBJ1-1	TGCGCCAGCAGTTCGGACACTGAAGCTTTCTTT	CASSSDTEAFF
TRBV15	15	-	-	TRBJ1-5	TGTGCCACCAGTGGAGGGGAAGCTAGCAATCAGCCCCAGCATTTT	CATSGGEASNQPQHF
TRBV5-8	16	-	-	TRBJ1-5	TGTGCCAGCAGCTTGGAAATCGGACAATCTCATCAGCCCCAGCATTTT	CASSLEIGQSHQPQHF
TRBV27	15	-	TRBD2	TRBJ2-2	TGTGCCAGCAGTTCCCCGGGACTAGCGGACGGGGAGCTGTTTTTT	CASSSPGLADGELFF
TRBV9	14	-	TRBD2	TRBJ2-7	TGTGCCAGCAGCATCCACCGGGAGGGCTACGAGCAGTACTTC	CASSIHREGYEQYF
TRBV7-9	15	once	-	TRBJ2-3	TGTGCCAGCAGCTTAGCGTTAGCGGTTCTAGGTACGCAGTATTTT	CASSLALAVLGTQYF
TRBV7-3	13	-	-	TRBJ2-5	TGTGCCAGCAGCTTAGACGGAGAAGAGACCCAGTACTTC	CASSLDGEETQYF
TRBV27	12	-	-	TRBJ1-1	TGTGCCAGCAGCGTCAGGGGCACTGAAGCTTTCTTT	CASSVRGTEAFF
TRBV27	15	-	TRBD2	TRBJ2-3	TGTGCCAGCAGTTTAGGGACTAGCGGCACAGATACGCAGTATTTT	CASSLGTSGTDTQYF
TRBV9	13	-	-	TRBJ2-4	TGTGCCAGCAGCGGGGCCAGAGAAAACATTCAGTACTTC	CASSGARENIQYF
TRBV13	15	many	-	TRBJ1-1	TGTGCCAGCACCCTTGAGGGGGGGTACGGCACTGAAGCTTTCTTT	CASTLEGGYGTEAFF
TRBV27	14	-	-	TRBJ1-5	TGTGCCAGCCAGTTTGTTGGAGGGGCTCAGCCCCAGCATTTT	CASQFVGGAQPQHF
TRBV7-9	16	-	-	TRBJ2-2	TGTGCCAGCAGCTTAGGAGTCTTCGTGAACACCGGGGAGCTGTTTTTT	CASSLGVFVNTGELFF
TRBV7-9	16	-	TRBD1	TRBJ1-2	TGTGCCAGCAGCTTACCAGGACAGGGTAGTAACTATGGCTACACCTTC	CASSLPGQGSNYGYTF
TRBV27	16	-	TRBD2	TRBJ2-1	TGTGCCAGCAGTTTACGGACTAGCGGGACGTACAATGAGCAGTTCTTC	CASSLRTSGTYNEQFF